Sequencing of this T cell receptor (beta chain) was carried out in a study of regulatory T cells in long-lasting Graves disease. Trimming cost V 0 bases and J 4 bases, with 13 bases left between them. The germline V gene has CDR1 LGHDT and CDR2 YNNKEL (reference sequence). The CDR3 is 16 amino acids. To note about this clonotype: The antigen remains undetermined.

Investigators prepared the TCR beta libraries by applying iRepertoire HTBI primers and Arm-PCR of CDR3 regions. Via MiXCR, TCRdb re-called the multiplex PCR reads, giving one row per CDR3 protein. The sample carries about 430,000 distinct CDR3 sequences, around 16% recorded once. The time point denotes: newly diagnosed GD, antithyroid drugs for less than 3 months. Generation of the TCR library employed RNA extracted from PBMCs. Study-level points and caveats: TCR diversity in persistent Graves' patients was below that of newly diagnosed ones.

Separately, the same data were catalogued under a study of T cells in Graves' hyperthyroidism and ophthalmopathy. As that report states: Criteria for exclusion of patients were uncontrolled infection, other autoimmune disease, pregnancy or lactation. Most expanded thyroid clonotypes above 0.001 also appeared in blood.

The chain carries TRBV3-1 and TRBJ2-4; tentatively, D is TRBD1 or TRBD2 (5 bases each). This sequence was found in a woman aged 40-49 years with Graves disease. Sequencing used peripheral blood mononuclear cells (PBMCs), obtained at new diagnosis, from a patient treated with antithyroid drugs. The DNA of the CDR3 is TGTGCCAGCAGCCAAGATCACGAGGGGTCGAAAAACATTCAGTACTTC. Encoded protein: CASSQDHEGSKNIQYF.